The T cell receptor beta chain described here comes from a study of control samples from healthy donors and cancer patients. The repertoire was sequenced with immunoSEQ multiplex PCR; TCRdb's copy has only in-frame clones and lacks some. In all, the sample yields 150,000 to 200,000 clones. Germline assignment: CDR1 MDHEN and CDR2 SYDVKM. V gave up 11 bases and J gave up 1 base, with 19 bases separating them. CDR3 length equals 15 residues. The TCR originated in a woman aged 25 to 45 in good health. The material sequenced was blood. The chain combines TRBV28 with TRBJ2-3; D is ambiguous. As DNA, the CDR3 is TGTGCCTGCTCCAGCTTTACGCCGGGCACAGATACGCAGTATTTT. Protein product: CACSSFTPGTDTQYF.